Below, 24 T cell receptor beta chains from the same sample are listed, as sequenced in a study of T cell responses to AZD1222 COVID-19 vaccine. The assay was immunoSEQ multiplex PCR, and TCRdb's table has in-frame clones only and misses some. The table has 150,000 or so clones, about 93% seen once. This specimen was peripheral blood, taken on day 0 of AZD1222 vaccination. The receptor source for this set is an adult in good health.

This chain connects TRBV30 to TRBJ1-5; 7 nucleotides line up with TRBD1. The V gene's germline CDR1 is GTSNPN and CDR2 SVGIG (reference sequence). With V trimmed by 3 bases and J by 4 bases, 6 bases remained unmatched. CDR3 length equals 14 residues. The CDR3 loop reads CAWRSTGRNQPQHF. For the CDR3, the DNA is TGTGCCTGGAGATCGACAGGGAGGAATCAGCCCCAGCATTTT.

This chain links TRBV5-4 with TRBJ1-2; perhaps TRBD1 as D (6 bases). Germline assignment: CDR1 SGHNT and CDR2 YYREEE (reference sequence). The CDR3 runs to 14 residues. Trimming stripped 6 bases from V and 5 bases from J, with 17 bases between. The CDR3 DNA sequence: TGTGCCAGCAATCCGGGGGGGCCGGGGTATGGCTACACCTTC. Protein: CASNPGGPGYGYTF.

This sequence joins TRBV5-4 and TRBJ1-1; D possibly corresponds to TRBD1 (5 bases). There are 14 residues in the CDR3. Germline lookup yields CDR1 SGHNT and CDR2 YYREEE (reference sequence). The V gene lost 2 bases and the J gene lost 2 bases, with 10 bases spanning the gap. Here the CDR3 reads CASSFSGTNTEAFF. In DNA form, the CDR3 reads TGTGCCAGCAGCTTCTCCGGGACTAACACTGAAGCTTTCTTT.

This rearrangement joins TRBV10-3 to TRBJ1-2, with D uncertain. Germline V gene data show CDR1 as ENHRY and CDR2 as SYGVKD. The CDR3 has 12 residues. Deletions cut 3 bases from V and 8 bases from J, with 10 bases between. CDR3 DNA sequence: TGTGCCATCAGTGATAAGGGATACGGCTACACCTTC. This translates into CAISDKGYGYTF.

This clone was picked up one time. The CDR3 spells CASSSKVHEQYF. The CDR3 region has the DNA TGTGCCAGCAGCTCGAAAGTCCACGAGCAGTACTTC. The J gene is TRBJ2-7, the V gene TRBV5-5, with D hard to call. The V end lost 3 bases, the J end lost 5 bases, and 9 bases lay between the germline ends. The germline V gene has CDR1 SGHKS and CDR2 YYEKEE (reference sequence). There are 12 residues in the CDR3. Based on the CDR3 plus reference TRBV5-5 and TRBJ2-7, the full variable domain is DAGVTQSPTHLIKTRGQQVTLRCSPISGHKSVSWYQQVLGQGPQFIFQYYEKEERGRGNFPDRFSARQFPNYSSELNVNALLLGDSALYLCASSSKVHEQYFGPGTRLTVT.

CDR3 in amino acids: CASKGQGYNSPLHF. CDR3 in DNA: TGTGCCAGTAAGGGTCAGGGGTATAATTCACCCCTCCACTTT. This chain connects TRBV19 to TRBJ1-6; D is possibly TRBD1 (6 bases). CDR3 size: 14 residues. V dropped 7 bases and J dropped 4 bases, with 11 bases sitting between them. Germline V gene lookup returns CDR1 LNHDA and CDR2 SQIVND (reference sequence). The full variable domain, its missing parts supplied by reference TRBV19 and TRBJ1-6, is DGGITQSPKYLFRKEGQNVTLSCEQNLNHDAMYWYRQDPGQGLRLIYYSQIVNDFQKGDIAEGYSVSREKKESFPLTVTSAQKNPTAFYLCASKGQGYNSPLHFGNGTRLTVT.

The CDR3 coding sequence is TGTGCCAGCAGCGTCGCACTAGCGGGCTCCACAGATACGCAGTATTTT. Protein sequence: CASSVALAGSTDTQYF. The gene calls are TRBV9 and TRBJ2-3; 9 bases are shared with TRBD2. Unmatched junction bases numbered 6, after V lost 2 bases and J lost 2 bases. The CDR3 is 16 amino acids. Per the germline V gene, CDR1 is SGDLS and CDR2 is YYNGEE.

This chain connects TRBV7-8 to TRBJ2-7; 7 bases map to TRBD1. The germline gives CDR1 SGHVS, CDR2 FQNEAQ. This CDR3 is 15 amino acids long. V was clipped by 1 base and J by 3 bases; unmatched bases: 6. CDR3 bases: TGTGCCAGCAGCTTAGTCCCAGGGGGAAACTACGAGCAGTACTTC. Translating it yields CASSLVPGGNYEQYF. The full variable domain, completed using reference TRBV7-8 and TRBJ2-7, is GAGVSQSPRYKVAKRGQDVALRCDPISGHVSLFWYQQALGQGPEFLTYFQNEAQLDKSGLPSDRFFAERPEGSVSTLKIQRTQQEDSAVYLCASSLVPGGNYEQYFGPGTRLTVT.

V is TRBV5-4 and J is TRBJ2-6, with TRBD1 identical over 11 bases. V shed 4 bases and J 2 bases; nucleotides not matched to a gene: 11. The CDR3 consists of 19 residues. Per the germline V gene, CDR1 is SGHNT and CDR2 is YYREEE (reference sequence). CDR3 sequence: CASSPLGQGASTGANVLTF. CDR3 nucleotides: TGTGCCAGCAGCCCCCTCGGACAGGGGGCTAGTACTGGGGCCAACGTCCTGACTTTC.

The chain recombines TRBV7-9 with TRBJ1-2; 10 bases agree with TRBD1. This CDR3 is 16 amino acids long. Germline CDR1 SEHNR, CDR2 FQNEAQ (reference sequence). The V segment lost 0 bases and the J segment 0 bases; nucleotides outside the gene matches: 1. This chain's CDR3 is CASSLAGTGANYGYTF. In DNA, the CDR3 is TGTGCCAGCAGCTTAGCCGGGACAGGGGCTAACTATGGCTACACCTTC.

CDR3 nucleotides: TGTGCCAGTAGGTACAGGACTAGCGGGAGAATCGATGAGCAGTTCTTC. This sequence encodes CASRYRTSGRIDEQFF. The rearrangement uses TRBV19 and TRBJ2-1; TRBD2 matches at 13 bases. V was pared by 6 bases and J by 8 bases, with 10 bases of the junction left unmatched. The CDR3 consists of 16 residues. CDR1 is LNHDA, CDR2 SQIVND, per germline (reference sequence). Full variable domain (outside the CDR3, taken from reference TRBV19 and TRBJ2-1): DGGITQSPKYLFRKEGQNVTLSCEQNLNHDAMYWYRQDPGQGLRLIYYSQIVNDFQKGDIAEGYSVSREKKESFPLTVTSAQKNPTAFYLCASRYRTSGRIDEQFFGPGTRLTVL.

The chain combines TRBV28 with TRBJ2-7, with 8 bases aligning to TRBD2. CDR1 MDHEN and CDR2 SYDVKM come from the germline V gene. Germline trimming cut 3 bases from V and 1 base from J; bases unmatched to any gene: 5. The CDR3 consists of 15 residues. The CDR3 loop is CASSFLAGGSYEQYF. DNA of the CDR3: TGTGCCAGCAGTTTTTTGGCGGGAGGATCCTACGAGCAGTACTTC.

This chain links TRBV30 with TRBJ1-4, with 7 bases matching TRBD1. CDR3 size: 14 residues. After removal of 2 bases from V and 5 bases from J, the junction contained 5 bases not matched to a gene. CDR1 and CDR2 from the germline V gene are GTSNPN and SVGIG (reference sequence). The CDR3 spells CAWSTGVRNEKLFF. The CDR3 coding sequence is TGTGCCTGGAGTACAGGGGTTAGGAATGAAAAACTGTTTTTT.

The rearrangement joins TRBV3-1 (or the pseudogene TRBV3-2) to TRBJ1-2; weak D call: TRBD1 (5 bases). The CDR3 runs to 15 residues. V was trimmed by 1 base and J by 0 bases, leaving 9 bases between them. The germline CDR1 and CDR2 sequences are LGHDT and YNNKEL (reference sequence). The CDR3: CASSQVRGANYGYTF. The CDR3 DNA reads as TGTGCCAGCAGCCAAGTTCGAGGGGCTAACTATGGCTACACCTTC.

The chain links TRBV19 to TRBJ1-5; D perhaps matches TRBD1 (5 bases). V lost 10 bases and J 6 bases, leaving 16 bases between the germline ends. The germline V gene encodes CDR1 LNHDA and CDR2 SQIVND (reference sequence). CDR3 length equals 13 residues. The chain's CDR3 is CATKSGDGQPQHF. For the CDR3, the DNA is TGTGCCACTAAGTCGGGGGATGGTCAGCCCCAGCATTTT.

V usage is TRBV7-2 and J usage is TRBJ2-1; unclear D gene. This CDR3 has 16 amino acids. Germline V gives CDR1 SGHTA, CDR2 FQGNSA. V dropped 1 base and J dropped 9 bases, with 19 bases sitting between them. CDR3 protein: CASSLDLAAWSGEQFF. The CDR3 region has the DNA TGTGCCAGCAGCTTAGATTTGGCGGCCTGGTCGGGTGAGCAGTTCTTC.

The CDR3 protein is CASSLLTVNYGYTF. As DNA, the CDR3 is TGTGCCAGCAGCCTCCTGACAGTTAACTATGGCTACACCTTC. The J gene is TRBJ1-2, the V gene TRBV5-6, with D perhaps matching TRBD1 (5 bases). The CDR3 runs to 14 residues. Trimming left V 4 bases short and J 1 base short, with 11 bases between. Germline-derived CDR1 and CDR2 are SGHDT and YYEEEE.

Here the CDR3 DNA reads TGTGCCAGCAGTGAGAACAGGGAGCGTGGCTACACCTTC. Its protein is CASSENRERGYTF. The J gene is TRBJ1-2, the V gene TRBV6-1; perhaps TRBD1 as D (6 bases). Trimming took 3 bases from V and 7 from J, leaving 12 bases between them. The CDR3 totals 13 residues. The germline CDR1 and CDR2 sequences are MNHNS and SASEGT.

V usage is TRBV4-2 and J usage is TRBJ1-5; D call uncertain. Trimming removed 0 bases from V and 7 bases from J, with 16 bases in between. This CDR3 is built from 16 residues. Germline lookup yields CDR1 LGHNA and CDR2 YNFKEQ. In DNA, the CDR3 is TGTGCCAGCAGCCAAGAAACGAGGAGGGAGTCCCAGCCCCAGCATTTT. It codes for CASSQETRRESQPQHF.

DNA of the CDR3: TGTGCCAGCAGCCATAGGGGGACAGATGATGAGCAGTTCTTC. It encodes CASSHRGTDDEQFF. The chain is built from TRBV3-1 (or the pseudogene TRBV3-2) and TRBJ2-1; 7 bases agree with TRBD1. Germline V gene data show CDR1 as LGHDT and CDR2 as YNNKEL (reference sequence). The J segment lost 8 bases and the V segment lost 3 bases, leaving 7 bases of the junction unmatched. This CDR3 spans 14 amino acids.

This sequence joins TRBV14 and TRBJ2-3, with 10 bases fitting TRBD2. The germline V gene has CDR1 SGHDN and CDR2 FVKESK. The CDR3 length is 16 residues. Trimming cost V 0 bases and J 8 bases; bases outside gene matches: 8. The CDR3 here is CASSQEYLSSGGTQYF. The CDR3 region has the DNA TGTGCCAGCAGCCAAGAATATTTGTCTAGCGGGGGTACGCAGTATTTT.

The genes are TRBV11-2 and TRBJ2-7; 10 nucleotides match TRBD2. This CDR3 region has 18 residues. Germline CDR1 is SGHAT and CDR2 is FQNNGV. With 1 base clipped from V and 4 bases from J, the junction kept 13 bases outside the gene matches. Here the CDR3 reads CASSLVSSGRWSGYEQYF. CDR3 DNA sequence: TGTGCCAGCAGCTTAGTCTCTAGCGGGAGATGGAGTGGATACGAGCAGTACTTC.

The table lists this clone with a count of one. The chain is built from TRBV5-4 and TRBJ2-2, with a tentative D call TRBD1 (5 bases). Germline CDR1 reads SGHNT; CDR2 reads YYREEE (reference sequence). V lost 2 bases and J lost 1, with 6 bases in between. CDR3 length: 14 residues. Here the CDR3 reads CASSLRGNTGELFF. The DNA of the CDR3 is TGTGCCAGCAGCTTAAGGGGGAACACCGGGGAGCTGTTTTTT.

The chain is built from TRBV28 and TRBJ2-3, with 8 nucleotides matching TRBD1. CDR3 size: 17 residues. V lost 3 bases, J lost 2 bases, and 10 bases stayed unmatched. Germline loops: CDR1 MDHEN, CDR2 SYDVKM. In DNA form, the CDR3 reads TGTGCCAGCAGTTTCCCAGGGGGCCGGGACACCACAGATACGCAGTATTTT. Residues: CASSFPGGRDTTDTQYF. The variable domain in full, with the rest retrieved from reference TRBV28 and TRBJ2-3, is DVKVTQSSRYLVKRTGEKVFLECVQDMDHENMFWYRQDPGLGLRLIYFSYDVKMKEKGDIPEGYSVSREKKERFSLILESASTNQTSMYLCASSFPGGRDTTDTQYFGPGTRLTVL.